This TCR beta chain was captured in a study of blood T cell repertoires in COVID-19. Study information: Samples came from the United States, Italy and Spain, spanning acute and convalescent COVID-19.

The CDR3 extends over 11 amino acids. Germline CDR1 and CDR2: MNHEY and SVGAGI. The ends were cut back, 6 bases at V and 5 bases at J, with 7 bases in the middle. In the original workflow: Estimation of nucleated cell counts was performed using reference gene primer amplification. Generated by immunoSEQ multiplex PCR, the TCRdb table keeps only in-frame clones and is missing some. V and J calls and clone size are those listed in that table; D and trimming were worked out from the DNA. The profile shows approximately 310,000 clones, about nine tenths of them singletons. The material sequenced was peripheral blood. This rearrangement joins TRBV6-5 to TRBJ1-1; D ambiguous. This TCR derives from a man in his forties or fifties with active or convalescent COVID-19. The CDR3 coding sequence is TGTGCCAGCAGGCGGGAAACTGAAGCTTTCTTT. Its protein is CASRRETEAFF.